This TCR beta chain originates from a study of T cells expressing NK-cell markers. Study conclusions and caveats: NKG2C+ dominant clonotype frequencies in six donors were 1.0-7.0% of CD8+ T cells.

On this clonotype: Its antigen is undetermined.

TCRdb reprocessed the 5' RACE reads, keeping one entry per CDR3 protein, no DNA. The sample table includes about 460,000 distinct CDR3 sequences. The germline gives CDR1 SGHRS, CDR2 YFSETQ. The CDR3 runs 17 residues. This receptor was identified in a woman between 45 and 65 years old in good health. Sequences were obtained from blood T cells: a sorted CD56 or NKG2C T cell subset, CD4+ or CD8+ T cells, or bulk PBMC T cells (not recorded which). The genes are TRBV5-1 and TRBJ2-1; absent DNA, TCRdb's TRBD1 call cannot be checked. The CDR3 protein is CASSSFFRATSYNEQFF.